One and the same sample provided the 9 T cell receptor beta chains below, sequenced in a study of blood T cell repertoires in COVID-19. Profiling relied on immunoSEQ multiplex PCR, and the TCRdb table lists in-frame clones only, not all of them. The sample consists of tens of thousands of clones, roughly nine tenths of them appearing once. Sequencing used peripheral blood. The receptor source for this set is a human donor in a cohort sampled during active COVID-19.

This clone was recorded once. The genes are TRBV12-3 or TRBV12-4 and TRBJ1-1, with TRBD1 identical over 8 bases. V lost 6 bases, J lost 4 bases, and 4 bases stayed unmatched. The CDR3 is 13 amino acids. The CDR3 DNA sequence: TGTGCCAGCAGCTCAGACAGGGGCACTGAAGCTTTCTTT. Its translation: CASSSDRGTEAFF.

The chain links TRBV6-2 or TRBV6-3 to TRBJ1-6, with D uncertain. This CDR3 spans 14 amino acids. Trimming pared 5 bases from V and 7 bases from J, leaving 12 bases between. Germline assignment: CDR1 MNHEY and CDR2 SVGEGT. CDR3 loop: CASSLSRWNSPLHF. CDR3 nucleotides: TGTGCCAGCAGTCTTTCGCGGTGGAATTCACCCCTCCACTTT.

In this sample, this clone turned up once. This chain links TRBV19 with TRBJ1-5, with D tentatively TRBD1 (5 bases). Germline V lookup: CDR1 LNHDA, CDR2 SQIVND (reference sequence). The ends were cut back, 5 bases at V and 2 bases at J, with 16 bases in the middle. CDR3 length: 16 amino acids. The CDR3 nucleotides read TGTGCCAGTAGTCTCGGGACTAGGGGTGGCAATCAGCCCCAGCATTTT. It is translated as CASSLGTRGGNQPQHF.

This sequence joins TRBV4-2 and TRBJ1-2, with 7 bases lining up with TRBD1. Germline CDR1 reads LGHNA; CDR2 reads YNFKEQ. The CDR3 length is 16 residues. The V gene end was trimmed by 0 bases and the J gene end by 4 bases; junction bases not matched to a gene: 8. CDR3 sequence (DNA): TGTGCCAGCAGCCAAGAAGAAGGGGGACAGTCCTATGGCTACACCTTC. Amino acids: CASSQEEGGQSYGYTF.

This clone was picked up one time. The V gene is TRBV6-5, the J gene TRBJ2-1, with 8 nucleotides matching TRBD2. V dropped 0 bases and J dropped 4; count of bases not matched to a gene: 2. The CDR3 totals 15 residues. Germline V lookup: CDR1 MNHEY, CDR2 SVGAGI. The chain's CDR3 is CASSYSSGIYNEQFF. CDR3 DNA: TGTGCCAGCAGTTACTCTAGCGGGATATACAATGAGCAGTTCTTC.

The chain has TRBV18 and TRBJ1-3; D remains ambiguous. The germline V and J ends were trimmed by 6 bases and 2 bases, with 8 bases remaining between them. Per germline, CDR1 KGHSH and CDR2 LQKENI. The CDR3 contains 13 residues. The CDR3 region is CASSTRTGNTIYF. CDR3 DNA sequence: TGTGCCAGCTCGACAAGAACTGGAAACACCATATATTTT. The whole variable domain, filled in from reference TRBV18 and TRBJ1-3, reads NAGVMQNPRHLVRRRGQEARLRCSPMKGHSHVYWYRQLPEEGLKFMVYLQKENIIDESGMPKERFSAEFPKEGPSILRIQQVVRGDSAAYFCASSTRTGNTIYFGEGSWLTVV.

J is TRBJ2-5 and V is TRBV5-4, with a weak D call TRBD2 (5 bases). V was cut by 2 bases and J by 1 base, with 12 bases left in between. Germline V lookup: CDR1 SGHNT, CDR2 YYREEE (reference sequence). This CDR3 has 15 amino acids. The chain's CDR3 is CASSFPRGGQETQYF. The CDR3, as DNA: TGTGCCAGCAGCTTCCCCCGAGGAGGCCAAGAGACCCAGTACTTC.

DNA of the CDR3: TGTGCCAGCTCACCCGGACAGGGGGCGGAAGAGCAGTACTTC. Translating gives CASSPGQGAEEQYF. This sequence joins TRBV18 and TRBJ2-7, with TRBD1 identical over 11 bases. CDR1 and CDR2 (germline): KGHSH, LQKENI. V shed 3 bases and J 7 bases; nucleotides not matched to a gene: 5. The CDR3 totals 14 residues.

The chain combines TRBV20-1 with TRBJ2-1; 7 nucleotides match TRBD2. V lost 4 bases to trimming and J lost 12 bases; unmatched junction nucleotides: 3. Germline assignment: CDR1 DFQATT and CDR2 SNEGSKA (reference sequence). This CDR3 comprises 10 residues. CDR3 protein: CSANSGGQFF. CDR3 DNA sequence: TGCAGTGCTAATTCGGGGGGGCAGTTCTTC.